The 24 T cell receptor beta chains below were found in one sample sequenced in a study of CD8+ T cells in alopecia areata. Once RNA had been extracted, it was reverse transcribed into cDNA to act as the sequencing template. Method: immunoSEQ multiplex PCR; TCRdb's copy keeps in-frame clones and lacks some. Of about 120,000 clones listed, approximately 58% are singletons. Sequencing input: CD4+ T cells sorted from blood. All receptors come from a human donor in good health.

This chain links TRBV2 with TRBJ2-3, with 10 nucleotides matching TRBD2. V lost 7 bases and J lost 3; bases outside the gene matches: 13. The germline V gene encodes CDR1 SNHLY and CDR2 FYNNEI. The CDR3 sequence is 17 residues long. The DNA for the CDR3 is TGTGCCAGCACCCGATCTAGCGGGGGAGGTAGGACAGATACGCAGTATTTT. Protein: CASTRSSGGGRTDTQYF.

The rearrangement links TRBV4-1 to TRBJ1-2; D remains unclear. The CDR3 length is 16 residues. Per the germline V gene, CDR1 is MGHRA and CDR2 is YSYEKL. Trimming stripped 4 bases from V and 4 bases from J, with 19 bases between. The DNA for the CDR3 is TGCGCCAGCAGCCCCAATCCCTCGACGGAATCCTATGGCTACACCTTC. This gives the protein CASSPNPSTESYGYTF.

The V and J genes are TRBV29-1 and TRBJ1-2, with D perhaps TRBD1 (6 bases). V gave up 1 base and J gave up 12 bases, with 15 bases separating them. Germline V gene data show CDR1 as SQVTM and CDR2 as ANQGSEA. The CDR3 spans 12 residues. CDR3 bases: TGCAGCGTTGAAGGCCTAGACAGGATGGACACCTTC. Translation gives CSVEGLDRMDTF.

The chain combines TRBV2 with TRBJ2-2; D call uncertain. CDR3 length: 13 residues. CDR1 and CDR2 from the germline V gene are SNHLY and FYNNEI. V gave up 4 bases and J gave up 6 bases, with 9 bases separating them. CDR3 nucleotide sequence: TGTGCCAGCAGTGGGCATCTCTCCGGGGAGCTGTTTTTT. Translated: CASSGHLSGELFF.

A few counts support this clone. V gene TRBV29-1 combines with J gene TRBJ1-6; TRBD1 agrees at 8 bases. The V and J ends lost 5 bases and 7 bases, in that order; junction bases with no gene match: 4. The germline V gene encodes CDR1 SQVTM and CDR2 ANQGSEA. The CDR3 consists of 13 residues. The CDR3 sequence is CSVRRDRNSPLHF. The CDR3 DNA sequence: TGCAGCGTTCGCCGGGACAGGAATTCACCCCTCCACTTT.

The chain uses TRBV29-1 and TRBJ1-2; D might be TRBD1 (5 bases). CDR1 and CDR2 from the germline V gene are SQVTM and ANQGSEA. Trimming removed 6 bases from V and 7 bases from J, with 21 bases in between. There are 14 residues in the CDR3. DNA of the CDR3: TGCAGCGTCCTTGGACACGTTTTGCCTGGTGGCTACACCTTC. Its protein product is CSVLGHVLPGGYTF.

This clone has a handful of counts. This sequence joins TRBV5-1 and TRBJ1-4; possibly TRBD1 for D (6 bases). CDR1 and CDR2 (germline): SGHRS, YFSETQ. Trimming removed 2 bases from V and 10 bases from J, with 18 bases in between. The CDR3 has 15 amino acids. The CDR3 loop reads CASSLDRTSSGKLFF. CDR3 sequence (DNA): TGCGCCAGCAGCTTAGACAGGACTAGTTCCGGAAAACTGTTTTTT.

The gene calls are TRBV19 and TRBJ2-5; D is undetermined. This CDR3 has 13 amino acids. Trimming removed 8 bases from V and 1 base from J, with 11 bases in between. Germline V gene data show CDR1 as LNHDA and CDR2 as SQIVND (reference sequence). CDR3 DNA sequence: TGTGCCAGTCAGGACGCGGCCCAAGAGACCCAGTACTTC. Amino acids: CASQDAAQETQYF. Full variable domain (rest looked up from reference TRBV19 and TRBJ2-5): DGGITQSPKYLFRKEGQNVTLSCEQNLNHDAMYWYRQDPGQGLRLIYYSQIVNDFQKGDIAEGYSVSREKKESFPLTVTSAQKNPTAFYLCASQDAAQETQYFGPGTRLLVL.

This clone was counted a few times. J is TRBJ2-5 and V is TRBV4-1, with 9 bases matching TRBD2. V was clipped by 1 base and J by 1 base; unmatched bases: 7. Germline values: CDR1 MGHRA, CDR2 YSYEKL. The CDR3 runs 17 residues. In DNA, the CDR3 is TGCGCCAGCAGCCAAGGGGCTATGCGGGGGGGCCAAGAGACCCAGTACTTC. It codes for CASSQGAMRGGQETQYF.

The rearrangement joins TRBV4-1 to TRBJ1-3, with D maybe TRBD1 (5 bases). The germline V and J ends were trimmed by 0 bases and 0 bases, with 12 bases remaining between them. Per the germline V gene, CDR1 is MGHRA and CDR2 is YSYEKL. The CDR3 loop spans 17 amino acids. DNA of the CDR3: TGCGCCAGCAGCCAAGAAGGGGAGAGCATCTCTGGAAACACCATATATTTT. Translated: CASSQEGESISGNTIYF.

CDR3 in DNA: TGTGCCTGGAGCCCGGGACTCCTTTCAGATACGCAGTATTTT. Translation gives CAWSPGLLSDTQYF. V is TRBV30 and J is TRBJ2-3; a possible D gene is TRBD2 (6 bases). Trimming stripped 3 bases from V and 4 bases from J, with 14 bases between. CDR1 is GTSNPN and CDR2 is SVGIG in the germline V gene (reference sequence). This CDR3 is 14 amino acids long.

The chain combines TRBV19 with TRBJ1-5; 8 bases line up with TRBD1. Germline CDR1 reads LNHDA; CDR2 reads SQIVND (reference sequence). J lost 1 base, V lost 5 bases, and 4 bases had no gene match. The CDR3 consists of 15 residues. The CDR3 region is CASSVDRESNQPQHF. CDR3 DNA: TGTGCCAGTAGTGTGGACAGGGAGAGCAATCAGCCCCAGCATTTT.

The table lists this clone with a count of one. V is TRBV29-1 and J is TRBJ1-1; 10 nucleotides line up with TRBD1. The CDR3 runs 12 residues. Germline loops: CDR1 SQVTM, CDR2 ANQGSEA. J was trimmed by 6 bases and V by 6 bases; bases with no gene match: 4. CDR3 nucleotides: TGCAGCGTCCGACAGGGGGCGGCTGAAGCTTTCTTT. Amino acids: CSVRQGAAEAFF.

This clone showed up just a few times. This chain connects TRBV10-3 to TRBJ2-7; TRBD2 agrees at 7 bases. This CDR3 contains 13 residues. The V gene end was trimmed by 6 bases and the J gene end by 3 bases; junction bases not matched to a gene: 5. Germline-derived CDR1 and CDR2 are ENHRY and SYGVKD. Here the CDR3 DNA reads TGTGCCATCAGCGGACTAGGGGTCTACGAGCAGTACTTC. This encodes CAISGLGVYEQYF.

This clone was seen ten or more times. The CDR3 reads CASSPTGILANYGYTF. The CDR3 coding sequence is TGTGCCAGCAGTCCGACAGGGATCCTAGCTAACTATGGCTACACCTTC. The genes are TRBV14 and TRBJ1-2, with 7 bases lining up with TRBD1. Germline values: CDR1 SGHDN, CDR2 FVKESK. The CDR3 extends over 16 amino acids. V lost 6 bases and J lost 0; bases outside the gene matches: 10.

The CDR3 bases are TGTGCCAGCAGCTTTGCGGGGGGGCTCGGAGAGACCCAGTACTTC. This encodes CASSFAGGLGETQYF. The chain combines TRBV7-3 with TRBJ2-5, with TRBD2 matching over 9 bases. CDR3 length: 15 residues. Germline trimming cut 3 bases from V and 4 bases from J; bases unmatched to any gene: 6. Germline values: CDR1 SGHTA, CDR2 FQGTGA.

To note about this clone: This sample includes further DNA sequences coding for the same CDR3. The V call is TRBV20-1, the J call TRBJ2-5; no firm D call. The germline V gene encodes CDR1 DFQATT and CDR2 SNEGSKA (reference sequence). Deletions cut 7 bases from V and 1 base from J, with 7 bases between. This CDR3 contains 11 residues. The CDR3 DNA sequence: TGCAGTGTTGGTAGCCAAGAGACCCAGTACTTC. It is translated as CSVGSQETQYF.

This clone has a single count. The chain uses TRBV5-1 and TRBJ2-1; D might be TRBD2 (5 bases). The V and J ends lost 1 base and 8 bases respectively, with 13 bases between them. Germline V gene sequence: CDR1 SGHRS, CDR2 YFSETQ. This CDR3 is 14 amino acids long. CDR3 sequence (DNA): TGCGCCAGCAGCTTGTTTAGCGCTCACGATGAGCAGTTCTTC. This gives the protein CASSLFSAHDEQFF.

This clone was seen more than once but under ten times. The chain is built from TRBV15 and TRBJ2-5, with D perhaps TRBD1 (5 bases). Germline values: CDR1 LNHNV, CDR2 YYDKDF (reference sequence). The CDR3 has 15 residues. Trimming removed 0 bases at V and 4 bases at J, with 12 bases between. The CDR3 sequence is CATSRDQAGIETQYF. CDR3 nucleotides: TGTGCCACCAGCAGAGATCAGGCAGGGATAGAGACCCAGTACTTC.

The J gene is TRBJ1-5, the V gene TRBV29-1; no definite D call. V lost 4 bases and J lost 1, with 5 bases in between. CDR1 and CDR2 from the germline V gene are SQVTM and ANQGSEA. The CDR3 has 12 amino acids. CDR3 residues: CSVGGSNQPQHF. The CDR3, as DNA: TGCAGCGTTGGCGGCAGCAATCAGCCCCAGCATTTT.

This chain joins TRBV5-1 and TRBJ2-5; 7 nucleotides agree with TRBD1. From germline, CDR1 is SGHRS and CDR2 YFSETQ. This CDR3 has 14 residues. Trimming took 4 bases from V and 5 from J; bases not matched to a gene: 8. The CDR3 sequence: CASSPDRVPETQYF. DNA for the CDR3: TGCGCCAGCAGCCCCGACAGGGTCCCGGAGACCCAGTACTTC.

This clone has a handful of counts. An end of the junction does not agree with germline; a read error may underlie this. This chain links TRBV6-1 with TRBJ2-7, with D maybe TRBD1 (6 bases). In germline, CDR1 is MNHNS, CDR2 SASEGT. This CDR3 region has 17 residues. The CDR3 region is CAISESQTGKSSYEQYF. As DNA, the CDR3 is TGTGCCATCAGTGAGTCCCAGACAGGCAAAAGCTCCTACGAGCAGTACTTC.

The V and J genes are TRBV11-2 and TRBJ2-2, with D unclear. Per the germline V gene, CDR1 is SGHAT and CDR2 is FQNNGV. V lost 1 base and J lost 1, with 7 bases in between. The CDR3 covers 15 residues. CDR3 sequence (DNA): TGTGCCAGCAGCTTAGGGGGTTTGAACACCGGGGAGCTGTTTTTT. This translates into CASSLGGLNTGELFF.

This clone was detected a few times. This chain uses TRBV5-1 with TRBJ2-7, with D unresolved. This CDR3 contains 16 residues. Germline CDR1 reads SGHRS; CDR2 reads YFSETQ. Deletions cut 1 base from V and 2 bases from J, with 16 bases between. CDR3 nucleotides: TGCGCCAGCAGCTTGCGAGAGGTTGGATCCACCTACGAGCAGTACTTC. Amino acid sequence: CASSLREVGSTYEQYF. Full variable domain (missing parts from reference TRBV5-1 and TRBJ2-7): KAGVTQTPRYLIKTRGQQVTLSCSPISGHRSVSWYQQTPGQGLQFLFEYFSETQRNKGNFPGRFSGRQFSNSRSEMNVSTLELGDSALYLCASSLREVGSTYEQYFGPGTRLTVT.